These T cell receptor beta chains were read from a single sample in a study of beta chain features in type 1 diabetes. TCRdb's table, derived via immunoSEQ multiplex PCR, lists solely in-frame clones and lacks some. This sample carries approximately 250,000 clones, around 24% of them seen once, and the ten largest clones take 0.012%. Sample: naive CD4+ T cells from blood. These receptors were collected from a woman younger than 45 with type 1 diabetes. The CDR3 runs from the conserved cysteine through the conserved F or W. Each record gives: CDR3 length, J gene, V gene, CDR3 protein.

len: 13; j_gene: TRBJ2-7; v_gene: TRBV29-1; CDR3aa: CSAGGQGNYEQYF
len: 14; j_gene: TRBJ2-1; v_gene: TRBV30; CDR3aa: CAWVRGIFYNEQFF
len: 15; j_gene: TRBJ2-3; v_gene: TRBV9; CDR3aa: CASSVRGLAPDTQYF
len: 15; j_gene: TRBJ2-1; v_gene: TRBV14; CDR3aa: CASSQWTVLGNEQFF
len: 12; j_gene: TRBJ1-2; v_gene: TRBV6-5; CDR3aa: CASSGRVGGYTF
len: 12; j_gene: TRBJ1-1; v_gene: TRBV18; CDR3aa: CATLREFTEAFF
len: 16; j_gene: TRBJ2-7; v_gene: TRBV15; CDR3aa: CATSSRGRRDRHEQYF
len: 12; j_gene: TRBJ1-1; v_gene: TRBV18; CDR3aa: CASSPPAAEAFF
len: 15; j_gene: TRBJ2-2; v_gene: TRBV29-1; CDR3aa: CSVRTSGILTGELFF
len: 15; j_gene: TRBJ2-3; v_gene: TRBV4-2; CDR3aa: CASSSRGRGEDTQYF
len: 15; j_gene: TRBJ2-7; v_gene: TRBV18; CDR3aa: CASSPPQALSYEQYF
len: 14; j_gene: TRBJ2-3; v_gene: TRBV5-1; CDR3aa: CASARDRSTDTQYF
len: 15; j_gene: TRBJ2-3; v_gene: TRBV5-1; CDR3aa: CASSLAGTSADTQYF
len: 13; j_gene: TRBJ1-1; v_gene: TRBV6-1; CDR3aa: CASSELENTEAFF
len: 16; j_gene: TRBJ2-6; v_gene: TRBV7-9; CDR3aa: CASIIQWGAGANVLTF
len: 14; j_gene: TRBJ2-5; v_gene: TRBV4-1; CDR3aa: CASSQDPSRETQYF
len: 12; j_gene: TRBJ1-5; v_gene: TRBV19; CDR3aa: CASKQGGQPQHF
len: 12; j_gene: TRBJ2-7; v_gene: TRBV10-3; CDR3aa: CAISERLDRASF
len: 16; j_gene: TRBJ2-1; v_gene: TRBV19; CDR3aa: CASSVFDRGSYNEQFF
len: 13; j_gene: TRBJ2-7; v_gene: TRBV2; CDR3aa: CASSDQGTYEQYF
len: 15; j_gene: TRBJ2-1; v_gene: TRBV5-4; CDR3aa: CASSLGGQNYNEQFF
len: 15; j_gene: TRBJ2-7; v_gene: TRBV29-1; CDR3aa: CSVDGPSGASYEQYF
len: 14; j_gene: TRBJ2-2; v_gene: TRBV19; CDR3aa: CASSAGPNTGELFF
len: 13; j_gene: TRBJ2-3; v_gene: TRBV29-1; CDR3aa: CSADRGRADTQYF
len: 14; j_gene: TRBJ2-7; v_gene: TRBV25-1; CDR3aa: CASSVALAGYEQYF
len: 15; j_gene: TRBJ1-2; v_gene: TRBV4-1; CDR3aa: CASSQEGYRGTGYTF
len: 15; j_gene: TRBJ2-7; v_gene: TRBV4-2; CDR3aa: CASSQGDRGRDEQYF
len: 13; j_gene: TRBJ2-3; v_gene: TRBV30; CDR3aa: CAWSVAGVDTQYF
len: 14; j_gene: TRBJ2-2; v_gene: TRBV27; CDR3aa: CASSFDTNTGELFF
len: 14; j_gene: TRBJ2-4; v_gene: TRBV4-1; CDR3aa: CASSQPSGSNIQYF
len: 14; j_gene: TRBJ1-1; v_gene: TRBV9; CDR3aa: CASSVDTVNTEAFF
len: 15; j_gene: TRBJ2-7; v_gene: TRBV30; CDR3aa: CAWTISDLRTYEQYF
len: 16; j_gene: TRBJ2-3; v_gene: TRBV4-2; CDR3aa: CASSQARGRGTDTQYF
len: 14; j_gene: TRBJ2-3; v_gene: TRBV19; CDR3aa: CASRDRGSTDTQYF
len: 13; j_gene: TRBJ2-5; v_gene: TRBV19; CDR3aa: CASSTTGQETQYF
len: 14; j_gene: TRBJ1-2; v_gene: TRBV10-2; CDR3aa: CASSASTGSDGYTF
len: 16; j_gene: TRBJ1-4; v_gene: TRBV6-5; CDR3aa: CASSYTSEATNEKLFF